These 9 T cell receptor beta chains share one sample of origin, sequenced in a study of shared clonotypes between healthy human individuals. Clones were sequenced by immunoSEQ multiplex PCR, and TCRdb holds only the in-frame ones, with some missing. The table includes millions of clones, 90% to 95% detected once. The specimen sequenced was naive CD4+ T cells sorted from blood. Noted subset: CD45RA+ positively selected. The receptors here all came from a man aged 18 to 29 in good health.

Details on this clone: Different DNA sequences within this sample yield the same CDR3. The chain combines TRBV5-4 with TRBJ1-2; perhaps TRBD1 as D (6 bases). This CDR3 spans 14 amino acids. The germline V gene encodes CDR1 SGHNT and CDR2 YYREEE (reference sequence). Deletions cut 0 bases from V and 2 bases from J, with 8 bases between. In DNA, the CDR3 is TGTGCCAGCAGCTTGGCGGGGGGCAACTATGGCTACACCTTC. Translation: CASSLAGGNYGYTF.

This chain joins TRBV5-1 and TRBJ2-6; no definite D call. The CDR3 sequence is 15 residues long. Germline V gives CDR1 SGHRS, CDR2 YFSETQ. V dropped 0 bases and J dropped 4 bases, with 8 bases sitting between them. DNA of the CDR3: TGCGCCAGCAGCTTGGTCGGTAACGGGGCCAACGTCCTGACTTTC. Translation: CASSLVGNGANVLTF.

This clone has just a few counts. Other DNA sequences in the same sample also yield this CDR3. V and J are TRBV6-1 and TRBJ2-2; D possibly corresponds to TRBD1 (5 bases). Germline values: CDR1 MNHNS, CDR2 SASEGT. Trimming took off 6 bases at V and 1 base at J, with 6 bases between the two ends. CDR3 length: 13 residues. CDR3 nucleotide sequence: TGTGCCAGCAGCGACAGGAACACCGGGGAGCTGTTTTTT. Protein: CASSDRNTGELFF.

This clone was seen a single time. The chain recombines TRBV28 with TRBJ1-4; weak D call: TRBD1 (6 bases). Germline assignment: CDR1 MDHEN and CDR2 SYDVKM. The CDR3 extends over 18 amino acids. Trimming took 5 bases from V and 0 from J, leaving 19 bases between them. The CDR3 is CASSPPPGTPSTNEKLFF. CDR3 nucleotide sequence: TGTGCCAGCAGTCCCCCCCCGGGGACACCTTCAACTAATGAAAAACTGTTTTTT. Complete variable domain (other parts from reference TRBV28 and TRBJ1-4): DVKVTQSSRYLVKRTGEKVFLECVQDMDHENMFWYRQDPGLGLRLIYFSYDVKMKEKGDIPEGYSVSREKKERFSLILESASTNQTSMYLCASSPPPGTPSTNEKLFFGSGTQLSVL.

V usage is TRBV10-3 and J usage is TRBJ2-7, with 7 bases fitting TRBD1. V trimming: 7 bases; J trimming: 6 bases; junction bases outside the gene matches: 9. CDR3 length equals 13 residues. The germline CDR1 and CDR2 sequences are ENHRY and SYGVKD. The CDR3 reads CAIMWDSFSEQYF. Here the CDR3 DNA reads TGTGCCATCATGTGGGACAGTTTCTCCGAGCAGTACTTC.

V usage is TRBV18 and J usage is TRBJ2-7, with D uncertain. Germline CDR1 and CDR2: KGHSH and LQKENI. There are 12 residues in the CDR3. Trimming took off 5 bases at V and 2 bases at J, with 7 bases between the two ends. This chain's CDR3 is CASSELAYEQYF. In DNA form, the CDR3 reads TGTGCCAGCTCAGAACTTGCCTACGAGCAGTACTTC.

This sequence joins TRBV9 and TRBJ1-4; D perhaps matches TRBD1 (6 bases). The CDR3 runs 14 residues. Trimming removed 4 bases at V and 8 bases at J, with 15 bases between. CDR1 is SGDLS, CDR2 YYNGEE, per germline. The CDR3 nucleotides read TGTGCCAGCAGCAAACAGGGTTGGGGAGAAAAACTGTTTTTT. Translating it yields CASSKQGWGEKLFF. The variable domain in full, with the rest retrieved from reference TRBV9 and TRBJ1-4, is DSGVTQTPKHLITATGQRVTLRCSPRSGDLSVYWYQQSLDQGLQFLIQYYNGEERAKGNILERFSAQQFPDLHSELNLSSLELGDSALYFCASSKQGWGEKLFFGSGTQLSVL.

This chain uses TRBV10-3 with TRBJ2-2; 8 nucleotides line up with TRBD2. The CDR3 is made up of 17 amino acids. The germline CDR1 and CDR2 sequences are ENHRY and SYGVKD. V lost 0 bases to trimming and J lost 5 bases; unmatched junction nucleotides: 8. The CDR3 DNA follows: TGTGCCATCAGTGAGTCGGATAGCGGGATCGGTACCGGGGAGCTGTTTTTT. This gives the protein CAISESDSGIGTGELFF.

This chain uses TRBV2 with TRBJ1-4, with 10 bases matching TRBD1. The CDR3 covers 14 residues. Germline CDR1 reads SNHLY; CDR2 reads FYNNEI. Trimming took 6 bases from V and 4 from J; bases not matched to a gene: 2. CDR3: CASSGTGVNEKLFF. The CDR3 nucleotides read TGTGCCAGCAGCGGGACAGGGGTTAATGAAAAACTGTTTTTT.